Below are 3 T cell receptor beta chains sequenced from a single sample in a study of CD8+CD57+ T cells in acquired aplastic anemia (dated by TCRdb to 2016 to 2019). Expansion of CD8+CD57+ cells had been shown by flow cytometry in the patients chosen for sequencing. TCRdb shows the sequencer as Illumina HiSeq 2000. Profiling of TCR beta VDJ combinations and CDR3 sequences used genomic DNA as the template. Using fastp trimming at Q25 and MiXCR clonotype assembly, TCRdb reanalyzed the public sequencing data and kept in-frame beta chains. One record per CDR3 amino acid sequence lists the most common genes and DNA. In this sample the table shows about 180,000 distinct CDR3 sequences, 40% to 50% of which occur a single time. Jointly, the top ten make up more than 1% of the sample. Sequencing used sorted CD4+, CD8+, or CD8+CD57+ T cells (not recorded which) from PBMCs. These receptors were obtained from a human donor with aplastic anemia.

V usage is TRBV7-2 and J usage is TRBJ1-2; 10 bases line up with TRBD1. Unmatched junction bases numbered 10, after V lost 4 bases and J lost 8 bases. This CDR3 is 15 amino acids long. Germline values: CDR1 SGHTA, CDR2 FQGNSA. The CDR3 loop is CASSSFSDRGYGYTF. Here the CDR3 DNA reads TGTGCCAGCAGCTCCTTCTCGGACAGGGGGTACGGCTACACCTTC.

This clonotype was detected ten times or more. A read error may explain this, as a much larger clone is one base away. V and J are TRBV2 and TRBJ2-1; no reliable D call. Germline assignment: CDR1 SNHLY and CDR2 FYNNEI. The CDR3 is made up of 13 amino acids. The CDR3 is CASGELGYNEQFF. In DNA, the CDR3 is TGTGCCAGCGGTGAACTGGGCTACAATGAGCAGTTCTTC. Complete variable domain (other parts from reference TRBV2 and TRBJ2-1): EPEVTQTPSHQVTQMGQEVILRCVPISNHLYFYWYRQILGQKVEFLVSFYNNEISEKSEIFDDQFSVERPDGSNFTLKIRSTKLEDSAMYFCASGELGYNEQFFGPGTRLTVL.

This clonotype was recorded many times. The genes are TRBV20-1 and TRBJ1-5; 7 nucleotides line up with TRBD1. Germline CDR1 is DFQATT and CDR2 is SNEGSKA (reference sequence). This CDR3 comprises 13 residues. The junction had 8 bases not matched to a gene; V was cut back by 5 bases and J by 7 bases. CDR3 DNA: TGCAGTGCTGGAACAGGGGTCGACCAGCCCCAGCATTTT. It translates to CSAGTGVDQPQHF.